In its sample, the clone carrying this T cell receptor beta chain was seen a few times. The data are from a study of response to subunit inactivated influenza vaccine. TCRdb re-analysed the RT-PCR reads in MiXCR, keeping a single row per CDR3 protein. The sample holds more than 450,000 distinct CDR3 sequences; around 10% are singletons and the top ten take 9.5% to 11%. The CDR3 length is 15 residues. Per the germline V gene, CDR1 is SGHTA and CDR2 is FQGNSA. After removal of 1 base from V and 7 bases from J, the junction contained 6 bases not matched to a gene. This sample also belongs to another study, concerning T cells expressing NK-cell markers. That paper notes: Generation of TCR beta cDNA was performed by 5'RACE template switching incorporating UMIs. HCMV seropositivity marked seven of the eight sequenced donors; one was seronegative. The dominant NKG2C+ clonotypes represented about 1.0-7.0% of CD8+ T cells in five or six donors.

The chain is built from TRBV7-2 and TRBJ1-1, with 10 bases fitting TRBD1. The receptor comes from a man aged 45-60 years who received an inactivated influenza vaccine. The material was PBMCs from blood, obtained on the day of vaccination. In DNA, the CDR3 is TGTGCCAGCAGCTTAGTATCCGGGACAGGGGATGAAGCTTTCTTT. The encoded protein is CASSLVSGTGDEAFF.